The clone carrying this TCR beta chain was observed at least ten times. The antigen is undetermined. This specimen belongs to a study of T-cell reconstitution after alpha-beta-depleted transplantation in children. Broader study findings: For some patients, TCRbeta diversity was high at day 60 because of recipient T cells and thymic progenitors that survived. Hyperexpanded clones declined; after one year, newly produced T cells mostly supplied diversity. In patients about two months after transplant, alpha-beta T cells reportedly arose from several hundred expanded graft clones.

Germline loops: CDR1 SEHNR, CDR2 FQNEAQ (reference sequence). This CDR3 is 14 amino acids long. With 5 bases removed from V and 0 bases from J, the gap between germline ends came to 8 bases. Unique molecular identifiers featured in how the TCRbeta library was prepared. TCRdb analysed the PCR reads with MiXCR anew, one entry per CDR3 protein. The sample lists 200,000 to 250,000 distinct CDR3 sequences, about 11% occurring once. The source is a child in the first two years of life with acute myeloid leukemia, due to receive a stem cell transplant. The sequenced sample was PBMCs, obtained before TCRalphabeta/CD19-depleted stem cell transplant. V and J are TRBV7-9 and TRBJ2-1; D is unclear. The CDR3 spells CASSLTVSYNEQFF. In DNA, the CDR3 is TGTGCCAGCAGCCTGACTGTCTCCTACAATGAGCAGTTCTTC.